Each of the 5 T cell receptor beta chains below was sequenced from the same sample in a study of control samples from healthy donors and cancer patients. Only in-frame clones appear in the TCRdb table, and some are missing; sequencing was by immunoSEQ multiplex PCR. The repertoire holds 54,000 or so clones, with 95% as singletons. The sample was blood. Receptors were obtained from a man aged 25 to 45 in good health.

The DNA for the CDR3 is TGCGCCAGCAGCCGGATGGCGACGAACACCGGGGAGCTGTTTTTT. As protein: CASSRMATNTGELFF. V usage is TRBV5-1 and J usage is TRBJ2-2, with D unresolved. Looked up from germline, CDR1 is SGHRS and CDR2 is YFSETQ. The CDR3 has 15 residues. V was clipped by 4 bases and J by 0 bases, with 10 bases between them.

The rearrangement joins TRBV28 to TRBJ1-4; TRBD1 matches 11 bases. Germline-derived CDR1 and CDR2 are MDHEN and SYDVKM. Germline trimming cut 1 base from V and 3 bases from J; bases unmatched to any gene: 4. The CDR3 sequence is 17 residues long. The CDR3 coding sequence is TGTGCCAGCAGTTTATCGGGACAGGGGGTGGCTAATGAAAAACTGTTTTTT. Translating it yields CASSLSGQGVANEKLFF.

V gene TRBV10-3 combines with J gene TRBJ1-4; a possible D gene is TRBD1 (5 bases). The CDR3 extends over 14 amino acids. CDR1 ENHRY and CDR2 SYGVKD come from the germline V gene. V dropped 6 bases and J dropped 0 bases, with 8 bases sitting between them. DNA of the CDR3: TGTGCCATCAGCTCGACAGCAACTAATGAAAAACTGTTTTTT. Translation: CAISSTATNEKLFF.

The genes are TRBV7-9 and TRBJ2-7, with 12 bases matching TRBD1. The CDR3 contains 16 residues. Trimming at V came to 5 bases and at J to 5 bases, leaving 10 bases not matched to a gene. Per germline, CDR1 SEHNR and CDR2 FQNEAQ (reference sequence). CDR3 in amino acids: CASSLTPGTGGHEQYF. DNA of the CDR3: TGTGCCAGCAGCCTCACCCCCGGGACAGGGGGCCACGAGCAGTACTTC.

The chain employs TRBV28 and TRBJ1-1; D ambiguous. The CDR3 is 13 amino acids. V was cut by 2 bases and J by 7 bases, with 11 bases left in between. The V gene's germline CDR1 is MDHEN and CDR2 SYDVKM. The CDR3 here is CASSLVRHLEAFF. The CDR3 DNA reads as TGTGCCAGCAGTTTAGTACGACACCTTGAAGCTTTCTTT.